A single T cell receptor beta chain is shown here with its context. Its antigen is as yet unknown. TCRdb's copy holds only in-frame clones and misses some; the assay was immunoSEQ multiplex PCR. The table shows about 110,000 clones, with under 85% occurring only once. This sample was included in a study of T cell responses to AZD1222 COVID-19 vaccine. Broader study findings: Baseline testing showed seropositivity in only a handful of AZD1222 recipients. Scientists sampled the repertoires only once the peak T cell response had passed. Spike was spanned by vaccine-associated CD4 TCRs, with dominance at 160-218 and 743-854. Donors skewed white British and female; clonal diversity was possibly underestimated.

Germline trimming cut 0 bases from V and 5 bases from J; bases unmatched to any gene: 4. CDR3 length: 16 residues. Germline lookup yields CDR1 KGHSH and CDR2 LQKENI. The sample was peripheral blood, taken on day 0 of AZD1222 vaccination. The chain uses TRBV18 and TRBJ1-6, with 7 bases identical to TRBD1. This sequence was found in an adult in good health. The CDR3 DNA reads TGTGCCAGCTCACCACCGGGACAGAGGAATAATTCACCCCTCCACTTT. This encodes CASSPPGQRNNSPLHF.